Presented here are 29 T cell receptor beta chains from one specimen sequenced in a study of cytomegalovirus exposure and HLA in healthy donors. TCRdb keeps only in-frame clones here, not all; method: immunoSEQ multiplex PCR. Of roughly 120,000 clones in the sample, around nine tenths were seen once. Sequencing was performed on PBMCs. Receptor source: a young man in good health and CMV-seropositive.

CDR3 amino acids: CARTSGNEQFF. CDR3 sequence (DNA): TGTGCCAGGACTAGTGGCAATGAGCAGTTCTTC. V usage is TRBV2 and J usage is TRBJ2-1; perhaps TRBD2 as D (6 bases). Germline CDR1 is SNHLY and CDR2 is FYNNEI. V dropped 9 bases and J dropped 6 bases, with 9 bases sitting between them. CDR3 size: 11 residues.

The J gene is TRBJ1-1, the V gene TRBV7-9; TRBD1 matches at 9 bases. There are 14 residues in the CDR3. Germline V gene data show CDR1 as SEHNR and CDR2 as FQNEAQ (reference sequence). The V segment lost 1 base and the J segment 6 bases; nucleotides outside the gene matches: 3. The CDR3 spells CASSLGTGEAEAFF. In nucleotides, the CDR3 is TGTGCCAGCAGCTTAGGGACAGGGGAAGCTGAAGCTTTCTTT.

The chain links TRBV2 to TRBJ1-5, with D maybe TRBD1 (5 bases). The CDR3 covers 15 residues. Germline V gene data show CDR1 as SNHLY and CDR2 as FYNNEI. V shed 5 bases and J shed 4 bases, with 15 bases lying between them. The CDR3 nucleotides read TGTGCCAGCAGTCGAAGATCAGGGTCAAATCAGCCCCAGCATTTT. This translates into CASSRRSGSNQPQHF. Full variable domain (missing parts from reference TRBV2 and TRBJ1-5): EPEVTQTPSHQVTQMGQEVILRCVPISNHLYFYWYRQILGQKVEFLVSFYNNEISEKSEIFDDQFSVERPDGSNFTLKIRSTKLEDSAMYFCASSRRSGSNQPQHFGDGTRLSIL.

This sequence joins TRBV14 and TRBJ2-2; D remains unclear. Looked up from germline, CDR1 is SGHDN and CDR2 is FVKESK. Trimming took 2 bases from V and 6 from J, leaving 10 bases between them. This CDR3 spans 14 amino acids. DNA of the CDR3: TGTGCCAGCAGCCAAAATTTGCGAGCCGGGGAGCTGTTTTTT. Its translation: CASSQNLRAGELFF.

This chain links TRBV18 with TRBJ2-1; 9 nucleotides agree with TRBD1. CDR1 KGHSH and CDR2 LQKENI come from the germline V gene. The CDR3 length is 17 residues. J lost 0 bases, V lost 3 bases, and 6 bases had no gene match. The CDR3 nucleotides read TGTGCCAGCTCACCTTTGGACAGGGGAAGCTCCTACAATGAGCAGTTCTTC. Protein: CASSPLDRGSSYNEQFF.

The CDR3 bases are TGTGCCAGCAAGAGGGACAACTACGAGCAGTACTTC. This sequence encodes CASKRDNYEQYF. The chain carries TRBV7-9 and TRBJ2-7, with a possible D match to TRBD1 (6 bases). Trimming left V 7 bases short and J 3 bases short, with 10 bases between. The CDR3 contains 12 residues. CDR1 is SEHNR and CDR2 is FQNEAQ in the germline V gene (reference sequence).

J is TRBJ1-1 and V is TRBV6-6, with 7 bases aligning to TRBD1. CDR3 length: 16 residues. Looked up from germline, CDR1 is MNHNY and CDR2 is SVGAGI (reference sequence). Losses at the gene ends were 0 bases for V and 1 base for J; bases not matched to a gene: 5. This CDR3 reads CASSYSGQTWNTEAFF. The CDR3 DNA reads TGTGCCAGCAGTTACTCGGGACAGACGTGGAACACTGAAGCTTTCTTT.

This chain joins TRBV5-1 and TRBJ1-6; no definite D call. CDR1 is SGHRS, CDR2 YFSETQ, per germline. The CDR3 has 14 amino acids. Trimming cost V 4 bases and J 10 bases, with 15 bases left between them. CDR3 sequence reads: CASSQDVRGSPLHF. The DNA of the CDR3 is TGCGCCAGCAGCCAAGACGTACGGGGATCACCCCTCCACTTT.

The table lists this clone with a few counts. The chain uses TRBV6-5 and TRBJ2-3, with D hard to call. This CDR3 has 14 residues. The V gene's germline CDR1 is MNHEY and CDR2 SVGAGI. Trimming shortened V by 6 bases and J by 2 bases, and 12 bases separated the two germline ends. The CDR3 DNA sequence: TGTGCCAGCAGGAGGCAGTTGCTCACAGATACGCAGTATTTT. It encodes CASRRQLLTDTQYF.

The chain is built from TRBV4-1 and TRBJ2-7; weak D call: TRBD2 (6 bases). The germline CDR1 and CDR2 sequences are MGHRA and YSYEKL. Deletions cut 1 base from V and 1 base from J, with 8 bases between. This CDR3 is built from 14 residues. The CDR3 sequence: CASSQVGGSYEQYF. For the CDR3, the DNA is TGCGCCAGCAGCCAAGTGGGGGGTTCCTACGAGCAGTACTTC.

CDR3 protein: CASSQEYLSGLSYEQYF. The CDR3, as DNA: TGCGCCAGCAGCCAAGAGTATCTGAGCGGCCTCTCCTACGAGCAGTACTTC. The rearrangement links TRBV4-1 to TRBJ2-7; a possible D gene is TRBD2 (5 bases). Germline V gene sequence: CDR1 MGHRA, CDR2 YSYEKL. CDR3 length equals 17 residues. Trimming removed 0 bases from V and 0 bases from J, with 15 bases in between.

The chain links TRBV13 to TRBJ2-3, with 7 bases lining up with TRBD1. V shed 6 bases and J 4 bases; nucleotides not matched to a gene: 13. The germline V gene has CDR1 PRHDT and CDR2 FYEKMQ (reference sequence). The CDR3 is 16 residues long. Written as DNA, the CDR3 is TGTGCCAGCAGTTTAAACCGGGACAGAACACCAGATACGCAGTATTTT. This encodes CASSLNRDRTPDTQYF.

The J gene is TRBJ2-5, the V gene TRBV28; 8 nucleotides match TRBD2. The CDR3 has 18 amino acids. Germline CDR1 MDHEN, CDR2 SYDVKM. V was clipped by 8 bases and J by 9 bases; unmatched bases: 26. The CDR3: CASSPWGRRGALLLAQYF. The CDR3 DNA reads TGTGCCAGCTCCCCCTGGGGACGGCGGGGGGCTCTCCTTTTGGCCCAGTACTTC.

The CDR3 spells CASSLERGANTEAFF. The CDR3 DNA reads TGCGCCAGCAGCTTGGAACGGGGGGCGAACACTGAAGCTTTCTTT. This chain joins TRBV5-1 and TRBJ1-1, with D perhaps matching TRBD1 (6 bases). Germline CDR1 reads SGHRS; CDR2 reads YFSETQ. V was trimmed by 0 bases and J by 1 base, leaving 10 bases between them. This CDR3 comprises 15 residues.

The chain uses TRBV6-1 and TRBJ1-5; D is perhaps TRBD1 (6 bases). CDR3 length: 15 residues. Trimming left V 1 base short and J 3 bases short, with 10 bases between. In germline, CDR1 is MNHNS, CDR2 SASEGT. The CDR3 coding sequence is TGTGCCAGCAGTGAAGAGGGGGTGTACAATCAGCCCCAGCATTTT. Protein sequence: CASSEEGVYNQPQHF.

The chain uses TRBV28 and TRBJ1-2, with TRBD1 identical over 8 bases. The V segment lost 4 bases and the J segment 6 bases; nucleotides outside the gene matches: 16. Germline loops: CDR1 MDHEN, CDR2 SYDVKM. The CDR3 sequence is 17 residues long. The CDR3 reads CASSSGVGTGQKDGYTF. CDR3 DNA sequence: TGTGCCAGCAGTTCAGGGGTCGGGACAGGCCAAAAGGATGGCTACACCTTC.

This clone appeared a single time. The chain has TRBV6-6 and TRBJ2-7; 11 bases line up with TRBD1. Germline V CDR1 and CDR2: MNHNY, SVGAGI (reference sequence). V shed 2 bases, J shed 3 bases, and the junction held 0 bases outside the gene matches. The length of the CDR3 is 14 residues. CDR3 bases: TGTGCCAGCAGTTACGGGACAGGGGGCTACGAGCAGTACTTC. Translated, it gives CASSYGTGGYEQYF.

The rearrangement links TRBV11-2 to TRBJ1-3, with D possibly TRBD1 on 5 matching bases. V was trimmed by 5 bases and J by 1 base, leaving 15 bases between them. This CDR3 comprises 16 residues. Germline loops: CDR1 SGHAT, CDR2 FQNNGV. The CDR3 here is CASSGYQGSSGNTIYF. CDR3 DNA sequence: TGTGCCAGCAGCGGTTATCAGGGATCGTCTGGAAACACCATATATTTT.

The chain employs TRBV19 and TRBJ2-1, with no clear D. Trimming stripped 1 base from V and 7 bases from J, with 5 bases between. Germline loops: CDR1 LNHDA, CDR2 SQIVND (reference sequence). This CDR3 contains 12 residues. CDR3 nucleotide sequence: TGTGCCAGTAGTATAGGAGTTAATGAGCAGTTCTTC. It is translated as CASSIGVNEQFF.

The chain combines TRBV19 with TRBJ1-5, with D tentatively TRBD1 (6 bases). V lost 4 bases and J lost 4, with 11 bases in between. This CDR3 contains 14 residues. From germline, CDR1 is LNHDA and CDR2 SQIVND (reference sequence). CDR3 loop: CASSKDRINQPQHF. CDR3 nucleotides: TGTGCCAGTAGTAAGGACAGAATAAATCAGCCCCAGCATTTT.

The chain has TRBV11-2 and TRBJ2-7; D gene ambiguous. The V gene's germline CDR1 is SGHAT and CDR2 FQNNGV. The CDR3 extends over 12 amino acids. Trimming took 5 bases from V and 0 from J, leaving 5 bases between them. The CDR3 is CASSPLSYEQYF. The CDR3 DNA reads TGTGCCAGCAGCCCCCTCTCCTACGAGCAGTACTTC.

The V gene is TRBV2, the J gene TRBJ2-3; TRBD2 matches at 11 bases. Germline CDR1 SNHLY, CDR2 FYNNEI. Trimming removed 5 bases from V and 7 bases from J; junction bases left unmatched: 5. This CDR3 is 14 amino acids long. The CDR3 protein is CASSLAGGLYTQYF. The CDR3 DNA reads as TGTGCCAGCAGTTTAGCGGGGGGGCTATATACGCAGTATTTT.

CDR3 amino acids: CASSQARGTEPYNEQFF. The CDR3 region has the DNA TGTGCCAGCAGCCAAGCGCGCGGGACAGAGCCCTACAATGAGCAGTTCTTC. The chain carries TRBV4-2 and TRBJ2-1, with a possible D match to TRBD1 (7 bases). V was pared by 1 base and J by 2 bases, with 15 bases between. The CDR3 is made up of 17 amino acids. Germline values: CDR1 LGHNA, CDR2 YNFKEQ.

The rearrangement uses TRBV11-2 and TRBJ1-2, with 8 bases that match TRBD1. With V trimmed by 5 bases and J by 7 bases, 9 bases remained unmatched. The length of the CDR3 is 14 residues. Per germline, CDR1 SGHAT and CDR2 FQNNGV. CDR3 DNA: TGTGCCAGCAGCCGCACAGGGGGTAGGGGTGGCTACACCTTC. Its protein product is CASSRTGGRGGYTF.

The CDR3 coding sequence is TGTGCCAGCTTCACTTCGGGCAGGGCCTGGGTTGGCCAGTACTTC. As protein: CASFTSGRAWVGQYF. The chain carries TRBV2 and TRBJ2-5, with a weak D call TRBD1 (5 bases). V shed 8 bases and J shed 10 bases, with 26 bases lying between them. Looked up from germline, CDR1 is SNHLY and CDR2 is FYNNEI. The CDR3 is 15 amino acids.

As DNA, the CDR3 is TGTGCCAGCAGTCATAGACAGGTCCCTGGATTGGAGCAGTACTTC. It codes for CASSHRQVPGLEQYF. The chain recombines TRBV6-6 with TRBJ2-7; a weak D match, TRBD1 (6 bases). The CDR3 is made up of 15 amino acids. Between the trimmed V and J ends, which lost 5 bases and 7 bases, there was a span of 21 bases. Looked up from germline, CDR1 is MNHNY and CDR2 is SVGAGI (reference sequence).

This clone appeared a single time. The rearrangement joins TRBV30 to TRBJ2-3, with 9 nucleotides matching TRBD1. The CDR3 covers 15 residues. The V and J ends lost 4 bases and 2 bases, in that order; junction bases with no gene match: 7. CDR1 and CDR2 (germline): GTSNPN, SVGIG (reference sequence). The CDR3: CAWTRTGDYTDTQYF. CDR3 sequence (DNA): TGTGCCTGGACCAGGACAGGGGACTACACAGATACGCAGTATTTT. The full variable domain, its missing parts supplied by reference TRBV30 and TRBJ2-3, is SQTIHQWPATLVQPVGSPLSLECTVEGTSNPNLYWYRQAAGRGLQLLFYSVGIGQISSEVPQNLSASRPQDRQFILSSKKLLLSDSGFYLCAWTRTGDYTDTQYFGPGTRLTVL.

The V and J genes are TRBV5-6 and TRBJ1-5; TRBD1 matches at 8 bases. This CDR3 region has 15 residues. Germline V gene data show CDR1 as SGHDT and CDR2 as YYEEEE. Trimming cost V 0 bases and J 4 bases; bases outside gene matches: 3. The CDR3 here is CASSLEQGANQPQHF. The CDR3 region has the DNA TGTGCCAGCAGCTTGGAGCAGGGGGCGAATCAGCCCCAGCATTTT.

The chain recombines TRBV7-2 with TRBJ1-1; D is unclear. V was pared by 3 bases and J by 6 bases, with 11 bases between. Germline loops: CDR1 SGHTA, CDR2 FQGNSA. The CDR3 covers 13 residues. The CDR3: CASSFFARAEAFF. DNA of the CDR3: TGTGCCAGCAGCTTTTTCGCGAGGGCTGAAGCTTTCTTT.